This entry is about one TCR beta chain. What it binds is not known. The CDR3 is 14 residues long. After removal of 7 bases from V and 5 bases from J, the junction contained 8 bases not matched to a gene. Germline CDR1 reads MDHEN; CDR2 reads SYDVKM. The PCR used 60 Vbeta and 13 Jbeta primers. Data came from immunoSEQ multiplex PCR; TCRdb stores just in-frame clones and leaves some out. The data contain 150,000 to 200,000 clones, around nine tenths of them singletons. The data were taken from a study of cytomegalovirus exposure and HLA in healthy donors. Looking at the study overall: Most donors, 70% to 85% of a few hundred genotyped, fell in the Caucasian-associated ancestry cluster.

Study-wide results and caveats: Rarity marked most TCR sequences, yet some public TCRs occurred in many donors. Among the sequence variants, a highly shared cluster was likely an artifact of sequencing. Some 16,000 TCR beta sequences were associated with HLA alleles at 0.05 false discovery rate in a later analysis.

The receptor's source is a woman under 30 in good health and CMV-seronegative. The sequencing sample was made of PBMCs. The rearrangement joins TRBV28 to TRBJ2-1; 7 bases line up with TRBD1. CDR3 coding DNA: TGTGCCAGCATGTTGACAGGGCCTAACAATGAGCAGTTCTTC. Protein: CASMLTGPNNEQFF.